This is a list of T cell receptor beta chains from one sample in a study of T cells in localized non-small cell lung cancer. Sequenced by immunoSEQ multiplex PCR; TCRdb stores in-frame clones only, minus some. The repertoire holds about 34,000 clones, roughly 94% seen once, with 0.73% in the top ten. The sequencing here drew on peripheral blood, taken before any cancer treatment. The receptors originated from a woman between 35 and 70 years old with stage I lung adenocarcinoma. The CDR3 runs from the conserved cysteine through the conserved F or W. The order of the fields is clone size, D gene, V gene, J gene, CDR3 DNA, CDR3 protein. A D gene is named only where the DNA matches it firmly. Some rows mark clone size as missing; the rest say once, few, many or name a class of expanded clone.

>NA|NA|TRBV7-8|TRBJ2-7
TGTGCCAGCAGCCCGTGGAGGAGTTTGGACTACGAGCAGTACTTC
CASSPWRSLDYEQYF
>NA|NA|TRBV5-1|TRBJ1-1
TGCGCCAGCAGCTACCTTGTGGGGAGAGGTGAAGCTTTCTTT
CASSYLVGRGEAFF
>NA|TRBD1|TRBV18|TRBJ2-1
TGTGCCAGCTCACAAACAGGGGGCTCGTCCTACAATGAGCAGTTCTTC
CASSQTGGSSYNEQFF
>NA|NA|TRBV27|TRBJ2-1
TGTGCCAGCAGTTTATCGGCGAGCGGTTACAATGAGCAGTTCTTC
CASSLSASGYNEQFF
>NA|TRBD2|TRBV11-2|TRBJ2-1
TGTGCCAGCAGCTTATTAGTTACGGGGGGGAATGAGCAGTTCTTC
CASSLLVTGGNEQFF
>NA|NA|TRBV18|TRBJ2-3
TGTGCCAGCTCACCCCAAGATACGCAGTATTTT
CASSPQDTQYF
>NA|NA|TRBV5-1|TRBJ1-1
TGCGCCAGCAGCTTGGCCTCAGGGCTGACTGAAGCTTTCTTT
CASSLASGLTEAFF
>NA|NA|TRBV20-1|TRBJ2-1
TGCAGTGCTAGGTGGGGCAATGAGCAGTTCTTC
CSARWGNEQFF
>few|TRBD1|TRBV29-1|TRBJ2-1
TGCAGCGGCGGGACAGGATTCAATGAGCAGTTCTTC
CSGGTGFNEQFF
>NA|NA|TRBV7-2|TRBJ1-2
TGTGCCAGCAGCTTCCGGGGAGGGCTCACCTATGGCTACACCTTC
CASSFRGGLTYGYTF
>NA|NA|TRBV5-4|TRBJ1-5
TGTGCCAGCAGCTTGGGGGGCTCCAATCAGCCCCAGCATTTT
CASSLGGSNQPQHF
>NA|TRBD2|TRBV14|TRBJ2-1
TGTGCCAGCAGCCAAGATTCCTCGGTAGCGGGAGTAGCGAATGAGCAGTTCTTC
CASSQDSSVAGVANEQFF
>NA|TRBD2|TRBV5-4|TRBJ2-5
TGTGCCAGCAGCTTCGCGGGGGGGCCAAGGGAGACCCAGTACTTC
CASSFAGGPRETQYF
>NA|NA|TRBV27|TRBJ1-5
TGTGCCAGCTCGAGAATGGGGAATCAGCCCCAGCATTTT
CASSRMGNQPQHF
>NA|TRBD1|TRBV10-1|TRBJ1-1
TGCGCCACCCCCTCCAGGGACAGGGGAAGAACTGAAGCTTTCTTT
CATPSRDRGRTEAFF
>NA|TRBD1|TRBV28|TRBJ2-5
TGTGCCAGCAGTTTATTCCTCCAACCGACAGGGGGAGTCCAAGAGACCCAGTACTTC
CASSLFLQPTGGVQETQYF
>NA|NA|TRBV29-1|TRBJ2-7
TGCAGCGTTGAAGACAGGGGAGCCTACGAGCAGTACTTC
CSVEDRGAYEQYF
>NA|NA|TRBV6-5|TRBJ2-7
TGTGCCAGCAGTTACGGGCCAGCCTACGAGCAGTACTTC
CASSYGPAYEQYF
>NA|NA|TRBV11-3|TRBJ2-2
TGTGCCAGCAGCTTAGATAGGACGAACACCGGGGAGCTGTTTTTT
CASSLDRTNTGELFF
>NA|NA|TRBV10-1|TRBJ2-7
TGCGCCAGCAGTGAGTTGGGGCAGGGGTACTACGAGCAGTACTTC
CASSELGQGYYEQYF
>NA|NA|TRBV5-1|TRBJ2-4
TGCGCCAGCAGCCAGGGGCCCTCAAACGCATTAGACATTCAGTACTTC
CASSQGPSNALDIQYF
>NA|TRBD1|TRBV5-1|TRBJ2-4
TGCGCCAGCAGCTTCGGAGACAGGGCGCCCAACATTCAGTACTTC
CASSFGDRAPNIQYF